The rows below give T cell receptor beta chains drawn from one sample of a study of control samples from healthy donors and cancer patients. Method: immunoSEQ multiplex PCR; TCRdb's copy keeps in-frame clones and lacks some. In total, the table holds some 180,000 clones. Sample: blood. These receptors were taken from a young woman in good health. Both conserved end residues are part of each CDR3. Each record gives: J gene, V gene, D gene, CDR3 length, CDR3 DNA, CDR3 protein. The D gene is left open where the match is weak.

J gene: TRBJ1-6
V gene: TRBV7-9
D gene: -
CDR3 length: 10
CDR3 DNA: TGTGCCAGCAGCTTAGACGCGACTTACTTT
CDR3 protein: CASSLDATYF

J gene: TRBJ1-3
V gene: TRBV7-9
D gene: -
CDR3 length: 16
CDR3 DNA: TGTGCCAGCAGCTTCGAGGGCAGGTTGACGGGAAACACCATATATTTT
CDR3 protein: CASSFEGRLTGNTIYF

J gene: TRBJ1-4
V gene: TRBV28
D gene: -
CDR3 length: 14
CDR3 DNA: TGTGCCAGCAGTCCTCCGCCTAGGCGGGAAAAACTGTTTTTT
CDR3 protein: CASSPPPRREKLFF

J gene: TRBJ1-1
V gene: TRBV18
D gene: -
CDR3 length: 11
CDR3 DNA: TGTGCCAGCTCTACCGGCACTGAAGCTTTCTTT
CDR3 protein: CASSTGTEAFF

J gene: TRBJ2-2
V gene: TRBV9
D gene: -
CDR3 length: 14
CDR3 DNA: TGTGCCAGCAGCCCCAGGGTCGACACCGGGGAGCTGTTTTTT
CDR3 protein: CASSPRVDTGELFF

J gene: TRBJ1-2
V gene: TRBV30
D gene: -
CDR3 length: 14
CDR3 DNA: TGTGCCTGGAGTGCAAAACAGGGACCTTATGGCTACACCTTC
CDR3 protein: CAWSAKQGPYGYTF

J gene: TRBJ1-5
V gene: TRBV6-1
D gene: -
CDR3 length: 12
CDR3 DNA: TGTGCCAGCAGTTCGACAGTCCGGTCCCAGCATTTT
CDR3 protein: CASSSTVRSQHF

J gene: TRBJ2-2
V gene: TRBV19
D gene: TRBD2
CDR3 length: 17
CDR3 DNA: TGTGCCAGTCGTCGAGGACTAGCGGGGGGGCCCGTCGGGGAGCTGTTTTTT
CDR3 protein: CASRRGLAGGPVGELFF

J gene: TRBJ2-1
V gene: TRBV27
D gene: -
CDR3 length: 12
CDR3 DNA: TGTGCCAGCACCGGCTCCTACAATGAGCAGTTCTTC
CDR3 protein: CASTGSYNEQFF

J gene: TRBJ1-5
V gene: TRBV7-2
D gene: -
CDR3 length: 15
CDR3 DNA: TGTGCCAGCAGCTTAGTAGTAGCGTCCAATCAGCCCCAGCATTTT
CDR3 protein: CASSLVVASNQPQHF

J gene: TRBJ2-1
V gene: TRBV9
D gene: TRBD2
CDR3 length: 16
CDR3 DNA: TGTGCCAGCAGCGCGGGCGGGGGGAGCTCCTACAATGAGCAGTTCTTC
CDR3 protein: CASSAGGGSSYNEQFF

J gene: TRBJ2-7
V gene: TRBV23-1
D gene: -
CDR3 length: 14
CDR3 DNA: TGCGCCAGCGGGCGCACTAAGGCGCGTATCGAGCAGTACTTC
CDR3 protein: CASGRTKARIEQYF

J gene: TRBJ2-1
V gene: TRBV5-4
D gene: TRBD1
CDR3 length: 17
CDR3 DNA: TGTGCCACGAGGGGGACAGGGGTTTCCATTTTCAACAATGAGCAGTTCTTC
CDR3 protein: CATRGTGVSIFNNEQFF

J gene: TRBJ2-3
V gene: TRBV2
D gene: -
CDR3 length: 15
CDR3 DNA: TGTGCGACCAGGGGGACTTTCCTTCGGACAGATACGCAGTATTTT
CDR3 protein: CATRGTFLRTDTQYF

J gene: TRBJ2-7
V gene: TRBV30
D gene: -
CDR3 length: 13
CDR3 DNA: TGTGCCTGGAGTCCCACCCCGGACCACGAGCAGTACTTC
CDR3 protein: CAWSPTPDHEQYF

J gene: TRBJ2-1
V gene: TRBV6-6
D gene: TRBD2
CDR3 length: 16
CDR3 DNA: TGTGCCAGCAGTAAGCTGTCGGGGCGGGGGAGCAATGAGCAGTTCTTC
CDR3 protein: CASSKLSGRGSNEQFF

J gene: TRBJ1-3
V gene: TRBV29-1
D gene: TRBD1
CDR3 length: 15
CDR3 DNA: TGCAGCGTTGAAGATCGGGCCAGGGGGAAAAACACCATATATTTT
CDR3 protein: CSVEDRARGKNTIYF

J gene: TRBJ1-2
V gene: TRBV14
D gene: -
CDR3 length: 13
CDR3 DNA: TGTGCCAGCAGCCAAGTGACTAACTATGGCTACACCTTC
CDR3 protein: CASSQVTNYGYTF

J gene: TRBJ2-5
V gene: TRBV27
D gene: -
CDR3 length: 12
CDR3 DNA: TGTGCCAGCGTAGGGAATTCGGAGACCCAGTACTTC
CDR3 protein: CASVGNSETQYF

J gene: TRBJ1-2
V gene: TRBV28
D gene: -
CDR3 length: 11
CDR3 DNA: TGTGCCAGCAGTTCCGATTCGATCTACACCTTC
CDR3 protein: CASSSDSIYTF

J gene: TRBJ1-4
V gene: TRBV12-3/TRBV12-4
D gene: -
CDR3 length: 13
CDR3 DNA: TGTGCCAGCAGTTTAGCGACCGAGGAAAAACTGTTTTTT
CDR3 protein: CASSLATEEKLFF

J gene: TRBJ1-2
V gene: TRBV19
D gene: -
CDR3 length: 14
CDR3 DNA: TGTGCCAGCGAGTACAGGGCCTACTCGAGGGGCTACACCTTC
CDR3 protein: CASEYRAYSRGYTF

J gene: TRBJ1-1
V gene: TRBV6-9
D gene: -
CDR3 length: 15
CDR3 DNA: TGTGCCAACCCGTTCTACGGGCAATCGAACACTGAAGCTTTCTTT
CDR3 protein: CANPFYGQSNTEAFF

J gene: TRBJ1-2
V gene: TRBV4-1
D gene: TRBD1
CDR3 length: 17
CDR3 DNA: TGCGCCAGCAGCCAAGCAACTATGACAGGGGTTAACTATGGCTACACCTTC
CDR3 protein: CASSQATMTGVNYGYTF

J gene: TRBJ2-1
V gene: TRBV27
D gene: -
CDR3 length: 13
CDR3 DNA: TGTGCCCCTCCCCCCAGGGGAATCAATGAGCAGTTCTTC
CDR3 protein: CAPPPRGINEQFF

J gene: TRBJ1-6
V gene: TRBV25-1
D gene: -
CDR3 length: 14
CDR3 DNA: TGTGCCAGCAGTGTTTACCCCTCAAATTCACCCCTCCACTTT
CDR3 protein: CASSVYPSNSPLHF

J gene: TRBJ1-5
V gene: TRBV18
D gene: TRBD1
CDR3 length: 15
CDR3 DNA: TGTGCCAGCTCACCACCGTCGGACAGGGGTCAGCCCCAGCATTTT
CDR3 protein: CASSPPSDRGQPQHF

J gene: TRBJ2-2
V gene: TRBV4-1
D gene: -
CDR3 length: 16
CDR3 DNA: TGCGCCAGCAGCCAAACAGGGTTGGTAAACACCGGGGAGCTGTTTTTT
CDR3 protein: CASSQTGLVNTGELFF

J gene: TRBJ1-5
V gene: TRBV2
D gene: -
CDR3 length: 15
CDR3 DNA: TGTGCCAGCAGTGAAATGGGGCAGAGAGGTCAGCCCCAGCATTTT
CDR3 protein: CASSEMGQRGQPQHF

J gene: TRBJ2-5
V gene: TRBV28
D gene: -
CDR3 length: 14
CDR3 DNA: TGTGCCAGCAGTTTATGGGAACGGCAAGAGACCCAGTACTTC
CDR3 protein: CASSLWERQETQYF

J gene: TRBJ1-4
V gene: TRBV12-3/TRBV12-4
D gene: -
CDR3 length: 13
CDR3 DNA: TGTGCCAGCCGCGGAGTTACTAATGAAAAACTGTTTTTT
CDR3 protein: CASRGVTNEKLFF

J gene: TRBJ2-1
V gene: TRBV5-1
D gene: TRBD2
CDR3 length: 17
CDR3 DNA: TGCGCCAGCAGCTTAGCTAGCGGGGCGGCATCCTACAATGAGCAGTTCTTC
CDR3 protein: CASSLASGAASYNEQFF

J gene: TRBJ1-5
V gene: TRBV30
D gene: -
CDR3 length: 14
CDR3 DNA: TGTGCCTGGAGTGAGGGGATAGGGGGTCAGCCCCAGCATTTT
CDR3 protein: CAWSEGIGGQPQHF

J gene: TRBJ2-3
V gene: TRBV7-2
D gene: TRBD2
CDR3 length: 18
CDR3 DNA: TGTGCCAGCAGCTACACTAGCGGGGGGGCCCCAGGCACAGATACGCAGTATTTT
CDR3 protein: CASSYTSGGAPGTDTQYF

J gene: TRBJ1-2
V gene: TRBV27
D gene: -
CDR3 length: 13
CDR3 DNA: TGTGCCAGCAGAATTAAGGCAAACTATGGCTACACCTTC
CDR3 protein: CASRIKANYGYTF

J gene: TRBJ2-2
V gene: TRBV27
D gene: -
CDR3 length: 18
CDR3 DNA: TGTGCCAGCAGTCCCGTAGGACAGGGTGCGGGGGGCACCGGGGAGCTGTTTTTT
CDR3 protein: CASSPVGQGAGGTGELFF

J gene: TRBJ2-2
V gene: TRBV5-5
D gene: TRBD1
CDR3 length: 16
CDR3 DNA: TGTGCCAGCAGCCCTCACGTCGGACAGGACACCGGGGAGCTGTTTTTT
CDR3 protein: CASSPHVGQDTGELFF

J gene: TRBJ1-2
V gene: TRBV7-2
D gene: TRBD1
CDR3 length: 15
CDR3 DNA: TGTGCCAGCAGGTACAGGGGAAGTGAAAATTATGGCTACACCTTC
CDR3 protein: CASRYRGSENYGYTF

J gene: TRBJ1-2
V gene: TRBV28
D gene: -
CDR3 length: 14
CDR3 DNA: TGTGCCAGCAGTAACAGGGTTTTGGGGTATGGCTACACCTTC
CDR3 protein: CASSNRVLGYGYTF

J gene: TRBJ1-1
V gene: TRBV7-3
D gene: TRBD1
CDR3 length: 16
CDR3 DNA: TGTGCCAGCAGCCCTACGGGGACAGGGGGCCCCGCTGAAGCTTTCTTT
CDR3 protein: CASSPTGTGGPAEAFF